This T cell receptor beta chain was recorded in a study of shared clonotypes between healthy human individuals. CDR3 length: 13 amino acids. CDR1 ENHRY and CDR2 SYGVKD come from the germline V gene. The germline V and J ends were trimmed by 5 bases and 2 bases, with 9 bases remaining between them. Repertoires were generated with immunoSEQ multiplex PCR, while TCRdb's copy carries only in-frame clones and drops some. The sample consists of about 1 million clones, about 75% of them appearing once. The clonotype was recovered from a man aged 18 to 29 in good health. The sequenced sample was memory CD4+ T cells sorted from blood. Noted subset: CD45RA-negative fraction. The chain carries TRBV10-3 and TRBJ2-5, with TRBD1 as a possible D gene (6 bases). CDR3 amino acids: CAISSGQQETQYF. CDR3 nucleotide sequence: TGTGCCATCAGTTCCGGACAGCAAGAGACCCAGTACTTC.